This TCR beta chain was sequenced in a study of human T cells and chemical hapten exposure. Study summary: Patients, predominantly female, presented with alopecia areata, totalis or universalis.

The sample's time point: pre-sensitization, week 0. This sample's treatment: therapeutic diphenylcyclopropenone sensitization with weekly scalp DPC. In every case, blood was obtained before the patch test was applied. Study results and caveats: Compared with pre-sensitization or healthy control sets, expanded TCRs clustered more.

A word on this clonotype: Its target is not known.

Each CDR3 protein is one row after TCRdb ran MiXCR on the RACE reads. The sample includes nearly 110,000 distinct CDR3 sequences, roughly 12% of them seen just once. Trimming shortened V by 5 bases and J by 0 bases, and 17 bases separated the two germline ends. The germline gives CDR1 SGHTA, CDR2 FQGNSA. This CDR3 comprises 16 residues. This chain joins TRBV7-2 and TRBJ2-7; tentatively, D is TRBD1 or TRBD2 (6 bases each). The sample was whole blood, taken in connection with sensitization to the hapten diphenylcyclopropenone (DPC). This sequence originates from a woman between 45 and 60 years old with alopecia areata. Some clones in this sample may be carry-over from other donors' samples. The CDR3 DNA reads TGTGCCAGCAGCGTCACGGGGGCGCTCAGCTCCTACGAGCAGTACTTC. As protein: CASSVTGALSSYEQYF.